Presented here are 2 T cell receptor beta chains from one specimen sequenced in a study of blood T cell repertoires in COVID-19 (TCRdb year 2020). Receptors were amplified or captured by the immunoSEQ multiplex PCR assay. Imported from immuneACCESS, the table was reduced by TCRdb to in-frame sequences with V and J called. These copies leave out some clones; in studies compared against another copy, an unresolved V gene accounts for under half, and the cause of the remainder is not known. The sample data list roughly 280,000 clones, and 86% of these were observed just once. About 8.8% of the sample belongs to the ten largest clones. Sequencing was done on a sample of peripheral blood. The receptor set was obtained from a man aged 35 to 55 with active or convalescent COVID-19.

On this clone itself: Other DNA variants within this sample encode the same CDR3. CDR3 bases: TGTGCCAGCAGCCAAGACGCGAGGTCCAATCAGCCCCAGCATTTT. Its protein product is CASSQDARSNQPQHF. This chain connects TRBV3-1 (or the pseudogene TRBV3-2) to TRBJ1-5; D remains unclear. The CDR3 sequence is 15 residues long. Trimming took off 0 bases at V and 3 bases at J, with 9 bases between the two ends. Germline assignment: CDR1 LGHDT and CDR2 YNNKEL (reference sequence).

The J gene is TRBJ1-1, the V gene TRBV2, with D hard to call. This CDR3 region has 14 residues. Germline V lookup: CDR1 SNHLY, CDR2 FYNNEI. Trimming shortened V by 0 bases and J by 6 bases, and 11 bases separated the two germline ends. CDR3 region: CASSEALRVAEAFF. The CDR3 region has the DNA TGTGCCAGCAGTGAAGCGCTTCGGGTGGCTGAAGCTTTCTTT.